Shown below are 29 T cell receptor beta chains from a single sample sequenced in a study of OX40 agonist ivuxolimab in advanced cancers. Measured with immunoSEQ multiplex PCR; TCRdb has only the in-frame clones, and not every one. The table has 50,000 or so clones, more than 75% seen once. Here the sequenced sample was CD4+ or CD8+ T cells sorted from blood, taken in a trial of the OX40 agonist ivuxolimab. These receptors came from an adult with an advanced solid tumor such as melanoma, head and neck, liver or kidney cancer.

In DNA, the CDR3 is TGCGCCAGCAGCCAAGCAGAGACCCAGTACTTC. Amino acid sequence: CASSQAETQYF. J is TRBJ2-5 and V is TRBV4-1; D is uncertain. Trimming took off 1 base at V and 4 bases at J, with 1 base between the two ends. CDR3 length equals 11 residues. CDR1 and CDR2 (germline): MGHRA, YSYEKL.

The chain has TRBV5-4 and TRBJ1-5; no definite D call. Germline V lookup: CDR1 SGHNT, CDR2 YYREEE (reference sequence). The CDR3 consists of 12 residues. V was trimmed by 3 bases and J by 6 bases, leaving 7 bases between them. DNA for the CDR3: TGTGCCAGCAGCTACCCTGGTCAGCCCCAGCATTTT. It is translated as CASSYPGQPQHF.

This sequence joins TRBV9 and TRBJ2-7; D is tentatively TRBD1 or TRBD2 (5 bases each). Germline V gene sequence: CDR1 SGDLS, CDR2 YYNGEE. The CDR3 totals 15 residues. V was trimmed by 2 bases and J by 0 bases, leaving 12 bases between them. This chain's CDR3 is CASSVTGLNSYEQYF. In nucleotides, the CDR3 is TGTGCCAGCAGCGTTACGGGGCTCAACTCCTACGAGCAGTACTTC.

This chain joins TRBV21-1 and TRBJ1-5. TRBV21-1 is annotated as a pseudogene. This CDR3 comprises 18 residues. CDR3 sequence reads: CASSKDGAGDLSNQPQHF. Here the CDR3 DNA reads TGTGCCAGCAGCAAAGACGGGGCAGGCGATCTGAGCAATCAGCCCCAGCATTTT.

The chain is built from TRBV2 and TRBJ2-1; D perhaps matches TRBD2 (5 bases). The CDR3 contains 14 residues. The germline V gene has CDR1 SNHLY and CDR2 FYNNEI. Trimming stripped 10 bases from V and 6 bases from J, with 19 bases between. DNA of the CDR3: TGTGCCATCCCCTCTACTAGTCCTATCAATGAGCAGTTCTTC. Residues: CAIPSTSPINEQFF.

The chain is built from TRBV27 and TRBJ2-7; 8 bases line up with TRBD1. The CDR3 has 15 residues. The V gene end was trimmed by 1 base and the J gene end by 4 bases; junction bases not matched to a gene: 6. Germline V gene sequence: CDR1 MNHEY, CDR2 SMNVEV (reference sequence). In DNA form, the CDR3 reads TGTGCCAGCAGTTTATGGACAGGGAGTATATACGAGCAGTACTTC. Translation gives CASSLWTGSIYEQYF.

The CDR3 spells CASSARPGVYEQYF. CDR3 coding DNA: TGTGCCAGCAGCGCCCGGCCGGGTGTGTACGAGCAGTACTTC. The chain uses TRBV9 and TRBJ2-7; D is unclear. Germline assignment: CDR1 SGDLS and CDR2 YYNGEE. Between the trimmed V and J ends, which lost 3 bases and 4 bases, there was a span of 14 bases. The CDR3 length is 14 residues.

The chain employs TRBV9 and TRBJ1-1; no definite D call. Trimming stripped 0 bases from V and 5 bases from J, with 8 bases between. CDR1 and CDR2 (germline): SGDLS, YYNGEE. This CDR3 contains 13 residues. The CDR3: CASSVDGYTEAFF. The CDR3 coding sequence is TGTGCCAGCAGCGTAGATGGCTATACTGAAGCTTTCTTT.

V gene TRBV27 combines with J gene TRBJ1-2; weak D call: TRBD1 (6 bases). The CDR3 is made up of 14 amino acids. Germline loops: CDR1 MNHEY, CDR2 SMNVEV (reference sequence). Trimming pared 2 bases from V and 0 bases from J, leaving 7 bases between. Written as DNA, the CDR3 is TGTGCCAGCAGTTTACAGGGGACTAACTATGGCTACACCTTC. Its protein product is CASSLQGTNYGYTF.

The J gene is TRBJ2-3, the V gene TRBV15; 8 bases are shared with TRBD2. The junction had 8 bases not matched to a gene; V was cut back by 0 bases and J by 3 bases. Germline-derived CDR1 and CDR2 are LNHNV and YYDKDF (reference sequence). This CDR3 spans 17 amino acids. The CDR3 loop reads CATSRDLSGGVTDTQYF. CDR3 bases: TGTGCCACCAGCAGAGATTTAAGCGGGGGTGTGACAGATACGCAGTATTTT.

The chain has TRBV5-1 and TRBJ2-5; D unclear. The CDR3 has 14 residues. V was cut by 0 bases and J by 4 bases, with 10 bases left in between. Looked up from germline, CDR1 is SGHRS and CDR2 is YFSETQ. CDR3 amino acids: CASSLGGRRETQYF. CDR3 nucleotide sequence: TGCGCCAGCAGCTTGGGTGGCAGGAGAGAGACCCAGTACTTC.

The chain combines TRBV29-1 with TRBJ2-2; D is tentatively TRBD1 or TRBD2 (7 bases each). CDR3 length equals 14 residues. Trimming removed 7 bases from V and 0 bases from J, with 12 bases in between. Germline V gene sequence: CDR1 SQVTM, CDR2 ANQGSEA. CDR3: CSAGGGSNTGELFF. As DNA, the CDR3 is TGCAGCGCAGGGGGAGGGTCGAACACCGGGGAGCTGTTTTTT.

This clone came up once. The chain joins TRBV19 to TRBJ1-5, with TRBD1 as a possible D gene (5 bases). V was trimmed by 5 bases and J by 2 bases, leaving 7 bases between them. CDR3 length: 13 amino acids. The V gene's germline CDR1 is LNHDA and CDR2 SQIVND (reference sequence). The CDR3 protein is CASSVGGNQPQHF. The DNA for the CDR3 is TGTGCCAGTAGTGTAGGGGGCAATCAGCCCCAGCATTTT.

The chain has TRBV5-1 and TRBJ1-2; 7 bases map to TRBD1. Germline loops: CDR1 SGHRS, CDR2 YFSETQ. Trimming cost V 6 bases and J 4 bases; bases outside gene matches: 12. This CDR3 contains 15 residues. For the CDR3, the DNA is TGCGCCAGCACCACCAAGACAGGGCTCGGCTATGGCTACACCTTC. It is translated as CASTTKTGLGYGYTF.

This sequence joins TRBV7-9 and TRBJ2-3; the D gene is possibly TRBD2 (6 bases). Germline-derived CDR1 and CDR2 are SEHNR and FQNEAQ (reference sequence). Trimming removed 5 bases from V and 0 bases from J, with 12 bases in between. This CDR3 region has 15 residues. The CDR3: CASSPGLYSTDTQYF. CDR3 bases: TGTGCCAGCAGCCCCGGACTATATAGCACAGATACGCAGTATTTT.

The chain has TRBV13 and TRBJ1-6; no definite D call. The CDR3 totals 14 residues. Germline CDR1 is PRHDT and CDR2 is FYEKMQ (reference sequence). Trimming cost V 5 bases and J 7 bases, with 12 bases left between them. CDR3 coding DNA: TGTGCCAGCAGCCTCGGGATCGTCAATTCACCCCTCCACTTT. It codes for CASSLGIVNSPLHF.

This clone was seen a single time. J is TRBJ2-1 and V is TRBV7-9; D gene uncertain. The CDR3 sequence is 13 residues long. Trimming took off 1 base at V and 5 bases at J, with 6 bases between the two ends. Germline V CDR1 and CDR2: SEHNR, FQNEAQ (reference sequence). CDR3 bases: TGTGCCAGCAGCTTAGAAGCTCACAATGAGCAGTTCTTC. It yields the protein CASSLEAHNEQFF.

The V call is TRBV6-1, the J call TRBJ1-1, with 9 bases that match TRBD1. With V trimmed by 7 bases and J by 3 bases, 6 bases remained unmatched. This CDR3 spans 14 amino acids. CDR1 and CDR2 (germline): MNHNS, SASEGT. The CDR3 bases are TGTGCCAGCAACTCCGGGACAGGGTACACTGAAGCTTTCTTT. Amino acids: CASNSGTGYTEAFF.

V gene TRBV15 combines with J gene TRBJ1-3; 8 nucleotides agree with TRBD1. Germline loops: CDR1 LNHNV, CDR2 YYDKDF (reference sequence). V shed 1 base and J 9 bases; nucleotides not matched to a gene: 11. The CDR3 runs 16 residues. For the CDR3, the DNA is TGTGCCACCAGCAGAGGGCCGGGACAGGAGGAGGGCACCATATATTTT. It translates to CATSRGPGQEEGTIYF.

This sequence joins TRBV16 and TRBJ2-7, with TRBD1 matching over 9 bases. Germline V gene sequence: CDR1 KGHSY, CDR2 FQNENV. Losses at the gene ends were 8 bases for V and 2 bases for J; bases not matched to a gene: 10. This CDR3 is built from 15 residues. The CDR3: CASYLGQGTPYEQYF. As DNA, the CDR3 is TGTGCCAGCTACCTAGGACAGGGGACTCCCTACGAGCAGTACTTC.

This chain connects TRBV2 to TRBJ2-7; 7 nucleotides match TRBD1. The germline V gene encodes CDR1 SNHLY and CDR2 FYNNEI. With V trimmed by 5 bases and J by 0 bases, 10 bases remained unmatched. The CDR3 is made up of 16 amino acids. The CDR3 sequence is CASSKPNRDSSYEQYF. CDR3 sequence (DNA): TGTGCCAGCAGTAAACCTAACCGGGACAGCTCCTACGAGCAGTACTTC.

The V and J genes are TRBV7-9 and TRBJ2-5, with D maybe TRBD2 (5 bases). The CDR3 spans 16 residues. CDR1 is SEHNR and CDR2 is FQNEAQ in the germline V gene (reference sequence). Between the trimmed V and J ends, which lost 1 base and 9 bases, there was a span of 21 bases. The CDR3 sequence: CASSLVSGINPESQYF. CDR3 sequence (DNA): TGTGCCAGCAGCTTAGTCTCGGGGATCAACCCGGAATCCCAGTACTTC.

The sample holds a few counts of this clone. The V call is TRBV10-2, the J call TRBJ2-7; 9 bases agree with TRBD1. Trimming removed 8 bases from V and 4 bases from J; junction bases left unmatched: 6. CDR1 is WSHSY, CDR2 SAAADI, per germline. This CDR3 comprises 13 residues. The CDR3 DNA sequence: TGCGCCAGCGGGACAGGGTATGAGTACGAGCAGTACTTC. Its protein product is CASGTGYEYEQYF.

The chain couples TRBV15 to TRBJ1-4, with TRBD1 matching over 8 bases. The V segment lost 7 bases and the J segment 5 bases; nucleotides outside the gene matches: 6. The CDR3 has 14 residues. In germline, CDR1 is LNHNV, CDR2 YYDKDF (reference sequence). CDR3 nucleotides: TGTGCCACCAACGACAGGGGAGCGAATGAAAAACTGTTTTTT. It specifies CATNDRGANEKLFF.

CDR3 region: CASSLEGTEAFF. The CDR3 nucleotides are TGCGCCAGCAGCTTGGAGGGCACTGAAGCTTTCTTT. The chain links TRBV5-1 to TRBJ1-1, with unresolved D. CDR3 size: 12 residues. Germline loops: CDR1 SGHRS, CDR2 YFSETQ. The V end lost 0 bases, the J end lost 4 bases, and 4 bases lay between the germline ends.

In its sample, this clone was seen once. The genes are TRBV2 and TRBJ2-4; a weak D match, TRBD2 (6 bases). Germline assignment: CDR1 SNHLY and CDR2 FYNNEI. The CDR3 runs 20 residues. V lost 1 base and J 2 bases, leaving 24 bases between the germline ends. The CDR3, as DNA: TGTGCCAGCAGTGAAGGGAGGGGACGTGAGATGAGCGGGTCCAAAAACATTCAGTACTTC. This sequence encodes CASSEGRGREMSGSKNIQYF.

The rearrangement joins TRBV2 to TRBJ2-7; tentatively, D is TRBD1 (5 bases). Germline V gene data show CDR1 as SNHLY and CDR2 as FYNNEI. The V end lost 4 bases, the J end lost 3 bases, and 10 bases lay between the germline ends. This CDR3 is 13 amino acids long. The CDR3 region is CASSAGIGYEQYF. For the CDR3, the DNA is TGTGCCAGCAGTGCAGGGATCGGCTACGAGCAGTACTTC.

CDR3 in amino acids: CASSDSAENTEAFF. In nucleotides, the CDR3 is TGTGCCAGCAGTGACAGCGCTGAGAACACTGAAGCTTTCTTT. The V call is TRBV6-4, the J call TRBJ1-1; D is unclear. Looked up from germline, CDR1 is MRHNA and CDR2 is SNTAGT. This CDR3 spans 14 amino acids. V lost 2 bases and J 1 base, leaving 8 bases between the germline ends.

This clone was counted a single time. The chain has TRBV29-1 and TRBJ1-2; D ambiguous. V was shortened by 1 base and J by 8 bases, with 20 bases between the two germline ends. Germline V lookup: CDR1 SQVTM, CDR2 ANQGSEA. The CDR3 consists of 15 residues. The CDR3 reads CSVEGQPDGVGGYTF. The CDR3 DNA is TGCAGCGTTGAAGGGCAGCCGGATGGAGTGGGGGGCTACACCTTC.